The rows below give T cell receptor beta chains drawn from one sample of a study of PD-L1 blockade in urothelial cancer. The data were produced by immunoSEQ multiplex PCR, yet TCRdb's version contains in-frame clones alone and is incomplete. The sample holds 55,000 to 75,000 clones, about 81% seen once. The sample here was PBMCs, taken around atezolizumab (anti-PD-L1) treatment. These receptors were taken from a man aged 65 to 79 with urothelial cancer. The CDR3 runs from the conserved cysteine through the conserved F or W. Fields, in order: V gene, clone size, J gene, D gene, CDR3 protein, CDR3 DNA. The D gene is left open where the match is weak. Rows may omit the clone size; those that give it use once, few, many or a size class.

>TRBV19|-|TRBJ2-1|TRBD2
CASSLGGLAGASRQFF
TGTGCCAGTTCCCTCGGAGGACTAGCGGGAGCCTCAAGGCAGTTCTTC
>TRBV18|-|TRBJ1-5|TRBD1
CASSLDRGVQPQHF
TGTGCCAGCTCCCTGGACAGGGGGGTTCAGCCCCAGCATTTT
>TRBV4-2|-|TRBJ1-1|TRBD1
CASSQENRGLNTEAFF
TGTGCCAGCAGCCAAGAGAACAGGGGGTTGAACACTGAAGCTTTCTTT
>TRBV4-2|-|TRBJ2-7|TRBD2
CASSHTGTSGRARYEQYF
TGTGCCAGCAGCCATACCGGGACTAGCGGGAGGGCCAGATACGAGCAGTACTTC
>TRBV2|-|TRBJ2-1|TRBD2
CASSEALRAGGPGFF
TGTGCCAGCAGTGAAGCGCTTAGAGCGGGAGGGCCCGGGTTCTTC
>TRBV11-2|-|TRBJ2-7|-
CASSLGFNEQYF
TGTGCCAGCAGCTTAGGTTTCAACGAGCAGTACTTC
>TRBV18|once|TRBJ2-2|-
CATTSGVLSGELFF
TGTGCCACCACCTCGGGGGTTCTATCCGGGGAGCTGTTTTTT
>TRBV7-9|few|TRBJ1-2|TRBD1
CASSSATGEGYTF
TGTGCCAGCAGCTCCGCGACAGGGGAAGGCTACACCTTC
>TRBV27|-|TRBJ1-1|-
CASSTWTIKGTEAFF
TGTGCCAGCAGTACCTGGACAATCAAAGGCACTGAAGCTTTCTTT
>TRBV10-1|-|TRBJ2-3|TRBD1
CASSESGQGRARLDTQYF
TGCGCCAGCAGTGAGTCTGGACAGGGTAGGGCCAGACTAGATACGCAGTATTTT
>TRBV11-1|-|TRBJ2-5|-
CASSLSDRGEQETQYF
TGTGCCAGCAGCTTATCTGATAGGGGTGAACAAGAGACCCAGTACTTC
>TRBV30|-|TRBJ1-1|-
CAWSKGERMNTEAFF
TGTGCCTGGAGTAAGGGGGAGCGGATGAACACTGAAGCTTTCTTT
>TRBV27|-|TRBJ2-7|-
CASSSPYSSYEQYF
TGTGCCAGCAGTAGTCCCTATAGCTCCTACGAGCAGTACTTC
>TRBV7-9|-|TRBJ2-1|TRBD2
CASSLGTSGGQEFF
TGTGCCAGCAGCTTAGGGACTAGCGGGGGACAGGAGTTCTTC
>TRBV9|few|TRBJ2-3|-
CASSVTWPSTDTQYF
TGTGCCAGCAGCGTAACCTGGCCTAGCACAGATACGCAGTATTTT
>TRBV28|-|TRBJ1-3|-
CASSLWGQGTGNTIYF
TGTGCCAGCAGTTTGTGGGGGCAGGGGACTGGAAACACCATATATTTT
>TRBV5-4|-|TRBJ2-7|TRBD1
CASGSGQGTYEQYF
TGTGCCAGCGGGTCGGGACAGGGGACCTACGAGCAGTACTTC
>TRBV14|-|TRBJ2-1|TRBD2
CASSHLSGEYDEQFF
TGTGCCAGCAGCCACCTTAGCGGGGAATACGATGAGCAGTTCTTC
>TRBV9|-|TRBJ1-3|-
CASSQGTTGNTIYF
TGTGCCAGCAGCCAAGGGACTACTGGAAACACCATATATTTT
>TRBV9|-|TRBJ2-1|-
CASTGNDNEQFF
TGTGCCAGCACGGGGAACGACAATGAGCAGTTCTTC
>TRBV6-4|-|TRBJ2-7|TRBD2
CASRGTSGIYEQYF
TGTGCCAGCAGGGGGACTAGCGGGATCTACGAGCAGTACTTC
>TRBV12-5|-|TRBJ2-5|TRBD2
CASGNALAEETQYF
TGTGCTAGTGGCAACGCACTAGCGGAAGAGACCCAGTACTTC
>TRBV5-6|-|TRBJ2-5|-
CASTRHRGETQYF
TGTGCCAGTACGAGACATCGGGGAGAGACCCAGTACTTC
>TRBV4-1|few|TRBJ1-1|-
CASSQPRGGDTEAFF
TGCGCCAGCAGCCAACCTCGAGGGGGGGACACTGAAGCTTTCTTT
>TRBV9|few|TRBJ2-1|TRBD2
CASSPWTSGVNEQFF
TGTGCCAGCAGCCCCTGGACTAGCGGGGTTAATGAGCAGTTCTTC
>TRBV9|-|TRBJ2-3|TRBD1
CASSVEDRSTDTQYF
TGTGCCAGCAGCGTAGAGGACAGGAGCACAGATACGCAGTATTTT
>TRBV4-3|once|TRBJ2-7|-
CASSQDVVSYEQYF
TGCGCCAGCAGCCAAGATGTCGTTTCGTACGAGCAGTACTTC
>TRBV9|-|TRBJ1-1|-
CASSGTRQDTEAFF
TGTGCCAGCAGTGGGACCCGACAGGACACTGAAGCTTTCTTT
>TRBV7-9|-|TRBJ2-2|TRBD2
CASSLVLAGEPGELFF
TGTGCCAGCAGCTTAGTACTAGCGGGAGAACCCGGGGAGCTGTTTTTT
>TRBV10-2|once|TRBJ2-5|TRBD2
CASIPHSGKYQETQYF
TGCGCCAGCATACCCCATAGCGGGAAATATCAAGAGACCCAGTACTTC
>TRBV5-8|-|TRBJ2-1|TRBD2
CASSGGLAAYNEQFF
TGTGCCAGCAGCGGGGGACTAGCGGCCTACAATGAGCAGTTCTTC
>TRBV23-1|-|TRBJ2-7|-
CASSQGSASSYEQYF
TGCGCCAGCAGTCAGGGGAGCGCCAGCTCCTACGAGCAGTACTTC
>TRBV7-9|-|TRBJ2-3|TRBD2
CASTTFSRLAGKTDTQYF
TGTGCCAGCACCACCTTCTCGAGGCTAGCGGGAAAAACAGATACGCAGTATTTT
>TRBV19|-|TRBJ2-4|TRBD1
CASSSQGAAKNIQYF
TGTGCCAGTAGTTCGCAGGGGGCAGCCAAAAACATTCAGTACTTC
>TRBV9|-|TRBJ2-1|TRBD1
CASSVDRGAGNEQFF
TGTGCCAGCAGCGTAGACAGGGGGGCGGGCAATGAGCAGTTCTTC
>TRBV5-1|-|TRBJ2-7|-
CASTNSYEQYF
TGCGCCAGCACCAATTCCTACGAGCAGTACTTC
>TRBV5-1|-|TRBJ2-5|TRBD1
CASSTGQGRETQYF
TGCGCCAGCAGCACCGGACAGGGCCGAGAGACCCAGTACTTC
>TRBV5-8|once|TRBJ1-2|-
CASSLDGYPYVEDGYTF
TGTGCCAGCAGCTTGGATGGGTATCCATACGTTGAGGATGGCTACACCTTC